The T cell receptor beta chain described here comes from a study of cytomegalovirus exposure and HLA in healthy donors. Points from the study as a whole: The classifier, whose performance was assessed in both the original and validation cohorts, reportedly diagnosed cytomegalovirus status with high specificity and sensitivity. In vitro confirmation showed a few CMV-associated chains to be CMV antigen specific. Most sequenced TCRs were rare (though some public TCRs occurred in many donors).

Profiling relied on immunoSEQ multiplex PCR, and the TCRdb table lists in-frame clones only, not all of them. This table holds 150,000 to 200,000 clones, roughly 84% found once. Germline CDR1 and CDR2: LNHDA and SQIVND (reference sequence). The V gene end was trimmed by 6 bases and the J gene end by 8 bases; junction bases not matched to a gene: 15. The CDR3 sequence is 15 residues long. A remark on this clone: Its antigen is undetermined.

From the 120-subject validation cohort, which was separate from the roughly 710-subject first cohort, the donors were drawn. The chain recombines TRBV19 with TRBJ1-2; TRBD1 aligns across 7 bases. Specimen: PBMCs. This sequence originates from a man aged 25 to 40 in good health and CMV-seropositive. CDR3 coding DNA: TGTGCCAGTAGGCAAGGAGGGGGCCCCTCGAACGGCTACACCTTC. As protein: CASRQGGGPSNGYTF.